Included here is one T cell receptor beta chain sequence, with context. The sample comes from a study of cytomegalovirus exposure and HLA in healthy donors. Across the study: Most genotyped donors, 65% to 85% of about 400, had Caucasian-associated genetic ancestry.

CDR1 is SGHAT and CDR2 is FQDESV in the germline V gene (reference sequence). Losses at the gene ends were 10 bases for V and 4 bases for J; bases not matched to a gene: 5. This CDR3 spans 14 amino acids. PCR was performed using 60 Vbeta and 13 Jbeta primers. The repertoire was sequenced with immunoSEQ multiplex PCR; TCRdb's copy has only in-frame clones and lacks some. In the table there are tens of thousands of clones, 60% to 85% of which are singletons. The source is a middle-aged man in good health and CMV-seronegative. The source material was PBMCs. V usage is TRBV11-1 and J usage is TRBJ2-3; 13 bases agree with TRBD2. CDR3 DNA sequence: TGTGCCACACAACTAGCGGGAGGGTCAGATACGCAGTATTTT. Translating it yields CATQLAGGSDTQYF.